A selection of T cell receptor beta chains follows, all from one sample in a study of shared clonotypes between healthy human individuals. Sequencing used immunoSEQ multiplex PCR; TCRdb keeps in-frame clones, though not all of them. The table shows 1.6 million or so clones, with approximately 98.5% occurring only once. Sequencing was carried out using naive CD4+ T cells sorted from blood. These receptor sequences come from a man younger than 40 in good health. The conserved cysteine and the conserved F or W are not part of the CDR3 here. Each record gives: V gene, CDR3 protein.

V gene: TRBV14; CDR3 protein: ASSLRRYNEQF
V gene: TRBV5-1; CDR3 protein: ASSLQGMNTEAF
V gene: TRBV5-4; CDR3 protein: ASSFSTKSNYGYT
V gene: TRBV18; CDR3 protein: ATRTIPYTEAF
V gene: TRBV18; CDR3 protein: ASSPLAGGPMSGTDTQY
V gene: TRBV5-1; CDR3 protein: ASSLIENEKLF
V gene: TRBV28; CDR3 protein: ASTVTSGRARGSYEQY
V gene: TRBV18; CDR3 protein: ASSPDRSQNTIY
V gene: TRBV11-2; CDR3 protein: ASSATTGVHEQY
V gene: TRBV28; CDR3 protein: ASRDRGRLYAGY
V gene: TRBV12-5; CDR3 protein: ASGLDALAGVYNEQF
V gene: TRBV7-2; CDR3 protein: ASSGAGSNQPQH
V gene: TRBV28; CDR3 protein: ASSLAGQGYTGELF
V gene: TRBV7-6; CDR3 protein: ASSLAGAGSGEQY
V gene: TRBV2; CDR3 protein: ASRDSPSTDTQY
V gene: TRBV2; CDR3 protein: ASSENRDNEQF
V gene: TRBV11-3; CDR3 protein: ASSLIPGQDDNEQF
V gene: TRBV15; CDR3 protein: ATSRGLGQDEQF
V gene: TRBV9; CDR3 protein: ASSVEGYEQY
V gene: TRBV6-6; CDR3 protein: ASSYGTSAPNEQF
V gene: TRBV5-6; CDR3 protein: ASNRTLFLDTQY
V gene: TRBV5-4; CDR3 protein: ASSLGREREQY
V gene: TRBV28; CDR3 protein: ASSFTSGRSSYEQY
V gene: TRBV5-4; CDR3 protein: ASSEEPGRGGEKLF
V gene: TRBV5-1; CDR3 protein: ASSSDTGQGPQH
V gene: TRBV29-1; CDR3 protein: SVAHRETQY
V gene: TRBV2; CDR3 protein: ASSFGGPRSGYT
V gene: TRBV7-6; CDR3 protein: ASSKLAGQGPTGYT
V gene: TRBV28; CDR3 protein: ASNLVSGAQYGYT
V gene: TRBV6-1; CDR3 protein: ASNAGALHTGELF
V gene: TRBV1; CDR3 protein: TSTNSGLAGGRGETQY
V gene: TRBV5-4; CDR3 protein: ASSLGAQETQY
V gene: TRBV18; CDR3 protein: ASSSGTGPSGANVLT
V gene: TRBV15; CDR3 protein: ATSRGQAGGYNEQF
V gene: TRBV9; CDR3 protein: ASSVRAEAGSGGDTQY
V gene: TRBV5-1; CDR3 protein: ASSPSSSYNEQF
V gene: TRBV4-1; CDR3 protein: ASTVAGVAYNEQF
V gene: TRBV29-1; CDR3 protein: SVGDRGHQPQH
V gene: TRBV28; CDR3 protein: ASALLAGEQY
V gene: TRBV28; CDR3 protein: ASTFDRAQGEKLF
V gene: TRBV14; CDR3 protein: ASSQRSYYGYT
V gene: TRBV30; CDR3 protein: AWGFYEQY
V gene: TRBV18; CDR3 protein: ASSPSQVDTGELF
V gene: TRBV5-1; CDR3 protein: ASSSGRSGEGYT
V gene: TRBV9; CDR3 protein: ASSVNSRAQTYEQY
V gene: TRBV25-1; CDR3 protein: ASTGTSLIDEQY
V gene: TRBV28; CDR3 protein: ASSLTGPYEQY
V gene: TRBV2; CDR3 protein: ASRKTGLYEQY